This T cell receptor (beta chain) comes out of a study of blood T cells in healthy people across ages. Looked up from germline, CDR1 is MNHNY and CDR2 is SVGAGI (reference sequence). The V and J ends lost 5 bases and 10 bases respectively, with 11 bases between them. The CDR3 is 11 residues long. A second about 6 to 11 cycle PCR used barcoded and J-beta primers. A single record per CDR3 protein comes from TCRdb applying MiXCR to the 5' RACE reads. The table records 750,000 to 950,000 distinct CDR3 sequences, about a quarter of them present only once. These data are also associated with another study on T cells of mothers and their children.

The genes are TRBV6-6 and TRBJ1-1, with D maybe TRBD1 (5 bases). The source of this sequence is a boy aged 10-17 years in good health. Sequencing was done on a sample of blood. For the CDR3, the DNA is TGTGCCAGCAGTCCCCCGGGGGGAGCTTTCTTT. This translates into CASSPPGGAFF.